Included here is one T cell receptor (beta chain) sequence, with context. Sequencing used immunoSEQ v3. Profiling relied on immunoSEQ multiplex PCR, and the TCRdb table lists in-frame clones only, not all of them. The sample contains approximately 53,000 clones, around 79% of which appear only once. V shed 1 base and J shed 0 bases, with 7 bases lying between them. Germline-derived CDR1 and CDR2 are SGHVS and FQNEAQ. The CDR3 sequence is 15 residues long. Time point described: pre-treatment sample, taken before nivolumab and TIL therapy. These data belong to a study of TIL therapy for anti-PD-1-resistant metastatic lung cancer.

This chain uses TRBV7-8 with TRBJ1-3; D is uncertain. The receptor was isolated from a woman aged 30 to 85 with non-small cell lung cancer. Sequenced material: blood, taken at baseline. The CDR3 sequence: CASSLEAVSGNTIYF. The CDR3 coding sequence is TGTGCCAGCAGCTTAGAGGCAGTCTCTGGAAACACCATATATTTT. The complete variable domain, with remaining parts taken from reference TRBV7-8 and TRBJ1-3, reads GAGVSQSPRYKVAKRGQDVALRCDPISGHVSLFWYQQALGQGPEFLTYFQNEAQLDKSGLPSDRFFAERPEGSVSTLKIQRTQQEDSAVYLCASSLEAVSGNTIYFGEGSWLTVV.